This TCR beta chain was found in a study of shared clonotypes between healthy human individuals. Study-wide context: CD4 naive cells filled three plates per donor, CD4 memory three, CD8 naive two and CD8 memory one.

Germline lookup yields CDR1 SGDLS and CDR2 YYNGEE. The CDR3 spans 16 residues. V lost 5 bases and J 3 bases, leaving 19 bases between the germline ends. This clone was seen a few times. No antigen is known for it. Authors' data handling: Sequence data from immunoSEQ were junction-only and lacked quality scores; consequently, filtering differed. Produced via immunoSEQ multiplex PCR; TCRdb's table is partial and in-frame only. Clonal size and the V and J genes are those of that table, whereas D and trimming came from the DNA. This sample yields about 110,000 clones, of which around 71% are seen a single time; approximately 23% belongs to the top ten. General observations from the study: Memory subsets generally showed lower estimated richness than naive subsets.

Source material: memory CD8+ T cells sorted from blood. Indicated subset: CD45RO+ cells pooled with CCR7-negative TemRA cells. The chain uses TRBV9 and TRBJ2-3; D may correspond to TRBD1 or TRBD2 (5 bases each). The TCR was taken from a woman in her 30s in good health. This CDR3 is CASSLGTRGGTDTQYF. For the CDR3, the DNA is TGTGCCAGCAGTCTAGGGACCCGGGGTGGTACAGATACGCAGTATTTT.